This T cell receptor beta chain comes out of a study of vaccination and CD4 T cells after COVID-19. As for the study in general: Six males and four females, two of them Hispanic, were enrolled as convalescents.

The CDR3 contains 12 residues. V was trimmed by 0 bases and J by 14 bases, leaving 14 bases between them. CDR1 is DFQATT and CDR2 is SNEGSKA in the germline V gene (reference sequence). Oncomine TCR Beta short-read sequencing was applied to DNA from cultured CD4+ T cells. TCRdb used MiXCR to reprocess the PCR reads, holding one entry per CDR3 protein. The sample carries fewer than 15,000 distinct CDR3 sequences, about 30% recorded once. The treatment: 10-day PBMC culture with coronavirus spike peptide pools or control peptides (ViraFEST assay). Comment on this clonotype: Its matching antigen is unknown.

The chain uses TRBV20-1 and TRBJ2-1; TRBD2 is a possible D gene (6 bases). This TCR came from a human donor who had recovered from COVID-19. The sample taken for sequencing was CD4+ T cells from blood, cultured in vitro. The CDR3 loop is CSARDWVPGEFF. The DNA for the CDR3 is TGCAGTGCTAGAGATTGGGTCCCGGGAGAGTTCTTC.